The entry that follows covers one TCR beta chain sequence. Its antigen is unidentified. There are 17 residues in the CDR3. The V gene end was trimmed by 3 bases and the J gene end by 1 base; junction bases not matched to a gene: 5. The germline gives CDR1 SGHRS, CDR2 YFSETQ. PCR involved 60 Vbeta and 13 Jbeta primers. The assay was immunoSEQ multiplex PCR, and TCRdb's table has in-frame clones only and misses some. The table has fewer than 250,000 clones, over 70% seen once. This entry belongs to a study of cytomegalovirus exposure and HLA in healthy donors. Study background: Researchers previously reported finding about 110 million unique TCR beta sequences from some 180 million T cells. General study findings and limits: TRBV6-2, TRBV6-3 and other indistinguishable V segments were excluded.

The source is a man between 35 and 55 years old in good health and CMV-seropositive. Sequenced material: PBMCs. The genes are TRBV5-1 and TRBJ2-7; 15 bases line up with TRBD2. The CDR3 DNA follows: TGCGCCAGCAGCTCCGGACTAGCGGGAGGGCCGTCCTACGAGCAGTACTTC. Amino acids: CASSSGLAGGPSYEQYF. Drawing the rest from reference TRBV5-1 and TRBJ2-7, the complete variable domain is KAGVTQTPRYLIKTRGQQVTLSCSPISGHRSVSWYQQTPGQGLQFLFEYFSETQRNKGNFPGRFSGRQFSNSRSEMNVSTLELGDSALYLCASSSGLAGGPSYEQYFGPGTRLTVT.